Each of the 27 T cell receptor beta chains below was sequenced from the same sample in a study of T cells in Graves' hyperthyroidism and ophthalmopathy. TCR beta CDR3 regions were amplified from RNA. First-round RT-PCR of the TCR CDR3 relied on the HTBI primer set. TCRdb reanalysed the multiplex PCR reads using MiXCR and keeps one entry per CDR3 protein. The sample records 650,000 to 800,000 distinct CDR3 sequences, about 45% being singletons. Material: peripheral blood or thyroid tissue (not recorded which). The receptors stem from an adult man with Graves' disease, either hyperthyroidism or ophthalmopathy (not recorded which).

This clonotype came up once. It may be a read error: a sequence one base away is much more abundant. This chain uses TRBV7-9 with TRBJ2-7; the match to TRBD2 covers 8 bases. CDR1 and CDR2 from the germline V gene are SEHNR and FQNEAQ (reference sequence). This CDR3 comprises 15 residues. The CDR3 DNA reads TGTGCCAGCACCGAAACTAGCGGAGGGACCTACGAGCGGTACTTC. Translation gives CASTETSGGTYERYF.

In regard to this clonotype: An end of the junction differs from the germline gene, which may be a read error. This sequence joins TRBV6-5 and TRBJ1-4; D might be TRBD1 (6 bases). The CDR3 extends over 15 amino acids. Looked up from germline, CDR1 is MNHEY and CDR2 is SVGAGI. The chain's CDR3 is CAISYRASGNEKLFF. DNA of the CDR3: TGTGCCATCAGTTACAGGGCCAGCGGTAATGAAAAACTGTTTTTT.

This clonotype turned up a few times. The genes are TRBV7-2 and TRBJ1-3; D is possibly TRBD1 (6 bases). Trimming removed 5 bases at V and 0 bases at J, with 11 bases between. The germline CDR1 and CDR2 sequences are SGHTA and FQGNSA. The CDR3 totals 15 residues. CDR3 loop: CASSPVTGSGNTIYF. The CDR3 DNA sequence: TGTGCCAGCAGCCCCGTGACAGGCTCTGGAAACACCATATATTTT.

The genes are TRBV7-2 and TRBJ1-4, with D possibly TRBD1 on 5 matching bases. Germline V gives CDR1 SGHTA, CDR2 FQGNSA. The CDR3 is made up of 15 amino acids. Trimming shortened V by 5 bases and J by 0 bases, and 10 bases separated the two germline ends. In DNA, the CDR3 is TGTGCCAGCAGCCGGGGGGTTACAACTAATGAAAAACTGTTTTTT. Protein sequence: CASSRGVTTNEKLFF. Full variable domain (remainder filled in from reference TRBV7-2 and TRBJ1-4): GAGVSQSPSNKVTEKGKDVELRCDPISGHTALYWYRQSLGQGLEFLIYFQGNSAPDKSGLPSDRFSAERTGGSVSTLTIQRTQQEDSAVYLCASSRGVTTNEKLFFGSGTQLSVL.

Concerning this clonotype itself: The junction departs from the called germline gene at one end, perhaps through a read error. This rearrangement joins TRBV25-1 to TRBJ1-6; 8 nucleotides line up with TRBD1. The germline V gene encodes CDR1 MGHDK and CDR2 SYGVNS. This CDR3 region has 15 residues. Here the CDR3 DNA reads TGTGCCAGCAGTGAGTTTGGGGACAGGCGTTCACCCCCCCACTTT. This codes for CASSEFGDRRSPPHF.

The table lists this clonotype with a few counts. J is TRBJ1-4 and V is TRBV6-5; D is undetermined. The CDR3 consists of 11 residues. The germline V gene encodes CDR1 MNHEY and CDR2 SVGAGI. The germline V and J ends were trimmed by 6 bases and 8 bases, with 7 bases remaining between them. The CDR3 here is CASRRSEKLFF. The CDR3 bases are TGTGCCAGCAGAAGGTCCGAAAAACTGTTTTTT.

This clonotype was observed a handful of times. In DNA, the CDR3 is TGTGCCAGCAGCCTAGGGGTGTCTAATGAAAAACTGTTTTTT. Translated: CASSLGVSNEKLFF. This chain links TRBV7-9 with TRBJ1-4, with D perhaps TRBD1 (5 bases). CDR1 and CDR2 (germline): SEHNR, FQNEAQ (reference sequence). The CDR3 is made up of 14 amino acids. The V and J ends lost 5 bases and 3 bases respectively, with 10 bases between them.

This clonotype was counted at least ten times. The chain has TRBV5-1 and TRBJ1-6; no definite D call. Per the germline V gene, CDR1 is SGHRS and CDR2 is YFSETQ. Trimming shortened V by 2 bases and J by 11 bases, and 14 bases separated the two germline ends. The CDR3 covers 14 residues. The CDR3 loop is CASSLQQSGAPLHF. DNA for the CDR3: TGCGCCAGCAGCTTACAGCAGTCCGGGGCACCCCTCCACTTT.

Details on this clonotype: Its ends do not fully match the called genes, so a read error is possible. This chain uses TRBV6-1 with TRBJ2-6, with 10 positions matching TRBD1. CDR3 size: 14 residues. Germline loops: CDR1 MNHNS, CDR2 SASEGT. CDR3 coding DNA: TGTGCCAGCAGTCCTGGACAGGGGGTAACACCACCGGCTTTC. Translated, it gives CASSPGQGVTPPAF.

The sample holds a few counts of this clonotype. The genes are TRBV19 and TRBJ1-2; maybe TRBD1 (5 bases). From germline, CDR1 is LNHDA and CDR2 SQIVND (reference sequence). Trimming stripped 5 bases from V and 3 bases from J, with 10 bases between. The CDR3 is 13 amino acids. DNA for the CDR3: TGTGCCAGTAGTCCAGGGTTTCACTATGGCTACACCTTC. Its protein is CASSPGFHYGYTF.

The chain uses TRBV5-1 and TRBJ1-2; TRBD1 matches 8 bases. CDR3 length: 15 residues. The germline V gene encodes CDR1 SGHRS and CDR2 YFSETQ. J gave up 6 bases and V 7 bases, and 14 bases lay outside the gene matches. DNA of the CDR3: TGCGCCAGCGGAGGACAGGGTGTTTTTTCTCATGGCTACACCTTC. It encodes CASGGQGVFSHGYTF.

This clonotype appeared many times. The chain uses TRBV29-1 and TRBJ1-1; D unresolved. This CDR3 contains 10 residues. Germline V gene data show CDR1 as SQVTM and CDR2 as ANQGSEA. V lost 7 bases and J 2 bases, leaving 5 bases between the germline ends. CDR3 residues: CSASNTEAFF. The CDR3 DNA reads TGCAGCGCAAGTAACACTGAAGCTTTCTTT.

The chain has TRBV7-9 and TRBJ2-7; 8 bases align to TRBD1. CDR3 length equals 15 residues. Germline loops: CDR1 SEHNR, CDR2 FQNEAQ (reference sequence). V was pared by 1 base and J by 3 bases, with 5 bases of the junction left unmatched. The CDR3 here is CASSLEAGTGYEQYF. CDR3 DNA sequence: TGTGCCAGCAGCTTAGAAGCAGGGACAGGCTACGAGCAGTACTTC.

The CDR3 nucleotides are TGTGCCAGCAGCCACAGACTTGGTGAGACCCAGTACTTC. Its translation: CASSHRLGETQYF. The chain couples TRBV7-2 to TRBJ2-5; D gene unclear. This CDR3 region has 13 residues. The V gene's germline CDR1 is SGHTA and CDR2 FQGNSA. V lost 5 bases and J lost 5, with 12 bases in between. The entire variable domain, with the rest obtained from reference TRBV7-2 and TRBJ2-5, is as follows: GAGVSQSPSNKVTEKGKDVELRCDPISGHTALYWYRQSLGQGLEFLIYFQGNSAPDKSGLPSDRFSAERTGGSVSTLTIQRTQQEDSAVYLCASSHRLGETQYFGPGTRLLVL.

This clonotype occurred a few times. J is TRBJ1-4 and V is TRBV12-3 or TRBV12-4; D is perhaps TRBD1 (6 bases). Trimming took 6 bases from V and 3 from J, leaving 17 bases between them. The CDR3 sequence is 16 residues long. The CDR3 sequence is CASSLSHRAPNEKLFF. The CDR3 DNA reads TGTGCCAGCAGCCTCTCCCACAGGGCGCCTAATGAAAAACTGTTTTTT.

This chain's CDR3 is CSAREGRDYGLEQYF. The CDR3 region has the DNA TGCAGTGCTAGAGAGGGCCGAGACTACGGACTTGAGCAGTACTTC. This chain connects TRBV20-1 to TRBJ2-7; maybe TRBD2 (5 bases). Germline-derived CDR1 and CDR2 are DFQATT and SNEGSKA (reference sequence). The CDR3 runs to 15 residues. V was pared by 0 bases and J by 7 bases, with 19 bases between.

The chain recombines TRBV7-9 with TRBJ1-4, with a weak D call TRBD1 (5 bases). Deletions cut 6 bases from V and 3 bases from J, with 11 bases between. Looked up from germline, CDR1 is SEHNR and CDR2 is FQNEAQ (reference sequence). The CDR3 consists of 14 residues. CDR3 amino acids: CASSRDGSNEKLFF. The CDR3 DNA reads TGTGCCAGCAGTCGGGACGGATCTAATGAAAAACTGTTTTTT.

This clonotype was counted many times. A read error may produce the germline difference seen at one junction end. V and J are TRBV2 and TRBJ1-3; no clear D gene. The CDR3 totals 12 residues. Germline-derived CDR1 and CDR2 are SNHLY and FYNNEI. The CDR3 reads CASSETAHTLYF. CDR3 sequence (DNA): TGTGCCAGCAGTGAAACAGCGCACACCCTATATTTT.

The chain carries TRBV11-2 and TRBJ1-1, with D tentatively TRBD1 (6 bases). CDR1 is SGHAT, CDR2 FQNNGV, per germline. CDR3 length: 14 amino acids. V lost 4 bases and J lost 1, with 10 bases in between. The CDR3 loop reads CASSYYRENTEAFF. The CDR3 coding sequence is TGTGCCAGCAGCTACTACAGGGAGAACACTGAAGCTTTCTTT.

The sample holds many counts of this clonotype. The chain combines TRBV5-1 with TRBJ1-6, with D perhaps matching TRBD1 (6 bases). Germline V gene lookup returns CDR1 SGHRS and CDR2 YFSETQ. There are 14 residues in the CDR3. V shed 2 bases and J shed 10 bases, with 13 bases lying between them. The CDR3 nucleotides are TGCGCCAGCAGCTTAACCAGGGGTTACTCACCCCTCCACTTT. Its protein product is CASSLTRGYSPLHF.

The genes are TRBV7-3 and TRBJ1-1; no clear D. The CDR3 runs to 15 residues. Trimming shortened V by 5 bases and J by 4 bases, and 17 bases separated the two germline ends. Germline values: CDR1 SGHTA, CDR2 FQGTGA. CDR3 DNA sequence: TGTGCCAGCAGCATAGACGCGGGGATTGGCACTGAAGCTTTCTTT. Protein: CASSIDAGIGTEAFF.

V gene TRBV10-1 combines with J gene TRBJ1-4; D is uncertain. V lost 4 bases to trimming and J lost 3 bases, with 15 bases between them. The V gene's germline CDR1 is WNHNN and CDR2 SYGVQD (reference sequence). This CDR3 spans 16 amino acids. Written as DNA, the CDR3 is TGCGCCAGCAGTGGACCCCCTTTCCTCGCTAATGAAAAACTGTTTTTT. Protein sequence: CASSGPPFLANEKLFF.

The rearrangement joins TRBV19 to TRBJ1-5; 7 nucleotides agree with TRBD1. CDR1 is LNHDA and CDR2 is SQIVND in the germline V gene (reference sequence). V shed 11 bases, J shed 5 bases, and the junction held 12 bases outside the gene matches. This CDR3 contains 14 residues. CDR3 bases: TGTGCCGGTACCAAGGACAGGCCCGATCAGCCCCAGCATTTT. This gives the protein CAGTKDRPDQPQHF.

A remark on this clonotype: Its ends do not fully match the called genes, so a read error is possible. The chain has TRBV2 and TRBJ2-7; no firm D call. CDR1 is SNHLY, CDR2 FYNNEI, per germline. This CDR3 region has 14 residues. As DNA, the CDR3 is TGTGCCAGCAAGATTGGCGGCCCCTCCTACGAGCGGTACTTC. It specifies CASKIGGPSYERYF. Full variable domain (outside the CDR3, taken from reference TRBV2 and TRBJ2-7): EPEVTQTPSHQVTQMGQEVILRCVPISNHLYFYWYRQILGQKVEFLVSFYNNEISEKSEIFDDQFSVERPDGSNFTLKIRSTKLEDSAMYFCASKIGGPSYERYFGPGTRLTVT.

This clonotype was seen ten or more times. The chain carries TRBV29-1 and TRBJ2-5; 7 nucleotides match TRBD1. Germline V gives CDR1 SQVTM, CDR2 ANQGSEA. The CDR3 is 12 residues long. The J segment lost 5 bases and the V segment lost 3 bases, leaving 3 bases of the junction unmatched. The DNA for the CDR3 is TGCAGCGTTGACCCACAGGGGGAGACCCAGTACTTC. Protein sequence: CSVDPQGETQYF.

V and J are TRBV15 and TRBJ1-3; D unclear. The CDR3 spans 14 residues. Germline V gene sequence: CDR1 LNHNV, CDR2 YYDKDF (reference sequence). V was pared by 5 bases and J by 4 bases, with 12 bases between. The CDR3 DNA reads TGTGCCACCAGCTCCCGGTTGAGCGGAAACACCATATATTTT. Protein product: CATSSRLSGNTIYF.

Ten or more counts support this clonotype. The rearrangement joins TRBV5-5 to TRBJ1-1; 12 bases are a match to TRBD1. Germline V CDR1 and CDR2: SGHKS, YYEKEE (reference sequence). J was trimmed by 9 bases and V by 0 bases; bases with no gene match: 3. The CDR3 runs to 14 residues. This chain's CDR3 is CASSLEGQGAKAFF. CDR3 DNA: TGTGCCAGCAGCTTGGAGGGACAGGGGGCCAAAGCTTTCTTT. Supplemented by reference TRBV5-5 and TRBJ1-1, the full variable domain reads DAGVTQSPTHLIKTRGQQVTLRCSPISGHKSVSWYQQVLGQGPQFIFQYYEKEERGRGNFPDRFSARQFPNYSSELNVNALLLGDSALYLCASSLEGQGAKAFFGQGTRLTVV.